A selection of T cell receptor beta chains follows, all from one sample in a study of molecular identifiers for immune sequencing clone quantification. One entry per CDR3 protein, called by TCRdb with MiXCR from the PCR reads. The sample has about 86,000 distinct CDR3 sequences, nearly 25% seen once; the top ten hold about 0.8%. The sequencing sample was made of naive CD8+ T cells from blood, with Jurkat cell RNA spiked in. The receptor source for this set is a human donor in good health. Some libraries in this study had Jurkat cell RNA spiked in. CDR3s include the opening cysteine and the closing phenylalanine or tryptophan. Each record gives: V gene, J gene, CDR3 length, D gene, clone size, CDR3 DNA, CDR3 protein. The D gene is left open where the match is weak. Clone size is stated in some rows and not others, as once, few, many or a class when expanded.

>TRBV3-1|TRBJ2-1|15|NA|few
TGTGCCAGCAGCCAAGAAGGGGCCTCGCCCAATGAGCAGTTCTTC
CASSQEGASPNEQFF
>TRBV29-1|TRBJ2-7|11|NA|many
TGCAGCGTTGAAGATCCCTACGAGCAGTACTTC
CSVEDPYEQYF
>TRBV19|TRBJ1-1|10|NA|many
TGTGCCAGTGAAGACACTGAAGCTTTCTTT
CASEDTEAFF
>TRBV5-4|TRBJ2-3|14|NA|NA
TGTGCCAGCAGCTCGGGACCAACAGGAGATACGCAGTATTTT
CASSSGPTGDTQYF
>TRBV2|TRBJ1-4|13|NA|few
TGTGCCAGCAACAGTCCGGGCGGTGAAAAACTGTTTTTT
CASNSPGGEKLFF
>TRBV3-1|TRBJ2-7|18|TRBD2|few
TGTGCCAGCAGCCAATCCGGGACTAGCGGGGGGCCGGGTTACGAGCAGTACTTC
CASSQSGTSGGPGYEQYF
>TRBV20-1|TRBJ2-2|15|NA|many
TGCAGTGCTAGTAGGGCCCAGGGAAACACCGGGGAGCTGTTTTTT
CSASRAQGNTGELFF
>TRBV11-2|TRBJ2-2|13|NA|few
TGTGCCAGCAGCTTCGATACGGCCGGGGAGCTGTTTTTT
CASSFDTAGELFF
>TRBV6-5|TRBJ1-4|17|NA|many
TGTGCCAGCAGTTACTCGAACCGGGCGGTATGGAATGAAAAACTGTTTTTT
CASSYSNRAVWNEKLFF
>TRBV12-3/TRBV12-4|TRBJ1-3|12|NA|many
TGTGCCAGCAGCCCGGAAGGCCGGTCCATATATTTT
CASSPEGRSIYF
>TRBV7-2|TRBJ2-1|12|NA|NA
TGTGCCAGCACCTTCTCGGGGAATGAGCAGTTCTTC
CASTFSGNEQFF
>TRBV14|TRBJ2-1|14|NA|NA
TGTGCCAGCAGCCAAGGCGGCTCCGCGGATGAGCGGTTCTTC
CASSQGGSADERFF
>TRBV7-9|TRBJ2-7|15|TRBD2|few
TGTGCCAGCAGCTTGGCTAGCGGGGGAGATTACGAGCAGTACTTC
CASSLASGGDYEQYF
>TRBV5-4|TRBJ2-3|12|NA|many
TGTGCCAGCAGCCCAGGGTCCGATACGCAGTATTTT
CASSPGSDTQYF
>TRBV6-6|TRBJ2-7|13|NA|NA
TGTGCCAGCAGTCACGGGAGCTCCTACGAGCAGTACTTC
CASSHGSSYEQYF
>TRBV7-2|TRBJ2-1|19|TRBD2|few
TGTGCCAGCAGCCAACCCGTACGACTAGCGGGTAATACCTACAGTGAGCAGTTCTTC
CASSQPVRLAGNTYSEQFF
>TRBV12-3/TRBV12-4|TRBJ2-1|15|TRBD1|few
TGTGCCAGCAATGACGGACAGGGGGGGTACAATGAGCAGTTCTTC
CASNDGQGGYNEQFF
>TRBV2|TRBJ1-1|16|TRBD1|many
TGTGCCAGCAGTGAAACCCCAGGGGGCGGAAAGACTGAAGCTTTCTTT
CASSETPGGGKTEAFF
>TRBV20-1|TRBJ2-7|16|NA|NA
TGCAGTGCTAGAGATCTCAGAGGGCAGCCGATCTACGAGCAGTACTTC
CSARDLRGQPIYEQYF
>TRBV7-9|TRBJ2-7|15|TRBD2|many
TGTGCCAGCAGCTTAGTGCTAGCGGGAGAAGACGAGCAGTACTTC
CASSLVLAGEDEQYF
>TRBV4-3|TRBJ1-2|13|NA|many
TGCGCCAGCAGCCAAGATTTAGGACAGATCTACACCTTC
CASSQDLGQIYTF
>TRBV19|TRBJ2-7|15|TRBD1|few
TGTGCCAGTAGTTCCGCCTTAGGACAGGAGTACGAGCAGTACTTC
CASSSALGQEYEQYF
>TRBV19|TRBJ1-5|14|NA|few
TGTGCCAGTACCCTGGGACCCTCAAATCAGCCCCAGCATTTT
CASTLGPSNQPQHF
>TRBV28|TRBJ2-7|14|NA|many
TGTGCCAGCAGCGGGACGGGGCTCTCCTACGAGCAGTACTTC
CASSGTGLSYEQYF
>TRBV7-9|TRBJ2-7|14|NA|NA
TGTGCCAGCAGCCCCGAGCGGATAACCTACGAGCAGTACTTC
CASSPERITYEQYF
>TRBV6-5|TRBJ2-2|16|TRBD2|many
TGTGCCAGCAGTTATGCCAGCGGGAGGTCTACCGGGGAGCTGTTTTTT
CASSYASGRSTGELFF
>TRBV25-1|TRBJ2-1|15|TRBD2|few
TGTGCCAGCAAGGGGCTAGCGGGAGGCCCGAATGAGCAGTTCTTC
CASKGLAGGPNEQFF
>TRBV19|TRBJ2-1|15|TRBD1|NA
TGTGCCAGTAGTATGGCCGGGACAGCGAACAATGAGCAGTTCTTC
CASSMAGTANNEQFF
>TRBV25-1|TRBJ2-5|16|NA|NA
TGTGCCAGCAGTGAAGGGGGCGTGGTGGACCAAGAGACCCAGTACTTC
CASSEGGVVDQETQYF
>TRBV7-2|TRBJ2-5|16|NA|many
TGTGCCAGCAGCCCTGGGTGGCGGGGTATAAAAGAGACCCAGTACTTC
CASSPGWRGIKETQYF
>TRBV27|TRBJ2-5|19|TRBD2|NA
TGTGCCAGCGGTTTATCGTCCCCCGCACTAGCCGGGGGGGAGGAGACCCAGTACTTC
CASGLSSPALAGGEETQYF
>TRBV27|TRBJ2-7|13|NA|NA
TGTGCCGGCAGACCGGGGCAAACCTACGAGCAGTACTTC
CAGRPGQTYEQYF
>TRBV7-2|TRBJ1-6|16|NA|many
TGTGCCAGCAGGGCCGGGACACCCCTCTATAATTCACCCCTCCACTTT
CASRAGTPLYNSPLHF
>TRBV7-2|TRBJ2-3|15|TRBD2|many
TGTGCCAGCAGCTTCGGAGCGGGGAGCACAGATACGCAGTATTTT
CASSFGAGSTDTQYF
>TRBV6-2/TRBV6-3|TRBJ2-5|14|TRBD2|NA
TGTGCCAGCAGTGACAGCGGGGGGCCGGAGACCCAGTACTTC
CASSDSGGPETQYF
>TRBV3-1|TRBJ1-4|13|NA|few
TGTGCCAGCAGCCCAGAGGATAATGAAAAACTGTTTTTT
CASSPEDNEKLFF
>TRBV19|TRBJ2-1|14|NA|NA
TGTGCCAGTAGTAGGGACACCCCTTTTGGTGAGCAGTTCTTC
CASSRDTPFGEQFF
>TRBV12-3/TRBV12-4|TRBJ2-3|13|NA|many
TGTGCCAGCAGTAGGTGGGCAACAGATACGCAGTATTTT
CASSRWATDTQYF
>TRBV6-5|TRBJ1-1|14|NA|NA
TGTGCCACGCGGTTGGCGACAATGAACACTGAAGCTTTCTTT
CATRLATMNTEAFF
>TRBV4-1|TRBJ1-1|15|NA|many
TGCGCCAGCAGCCAGGGGTTCCCTATGAACACTGAAGCTTTCTTT
CASSQGFPMNTEAFF
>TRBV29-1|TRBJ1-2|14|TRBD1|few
TGCAGCGTTGAAGAGGTTCAGGGGGCGGATGGCTACACCTTC
CSVEEVQGADGYTF
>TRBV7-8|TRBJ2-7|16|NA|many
TGTGCCAGCAGCCCGAAGTTCGGGATAATCGTCTACGAGCAGTACTTC
CASSPKFGIIVYEQYF
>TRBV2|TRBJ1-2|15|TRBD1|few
TGTGCCAGCCATGTTGGGACAGGACCGAACTATGGCTACACCTTC
CASHVGTGPNYGYTF
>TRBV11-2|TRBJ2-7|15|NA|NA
TGTGCCAGCAGCTTTGGGGCCACCCTTACCTACGAGCAGTACTTC
CASSFGATLTYEQYF
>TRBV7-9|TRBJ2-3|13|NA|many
TGTGCCAGCAGCTGGACAGGCACAGATACGCAGTATTTT
CASSWTGTDTQYF
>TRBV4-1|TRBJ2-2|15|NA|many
TGCGCCAGCAGCCAAGATGAACCGAACACCGGGGAGCTGTTTTTT
CASSQDEPNTGELFF
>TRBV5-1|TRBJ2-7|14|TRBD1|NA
TGCGCCAGCAGCGGGGGACAGAACAACTACGAGCAGTACTTC
CASSGGQNNYEQYF
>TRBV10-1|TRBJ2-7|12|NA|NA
TGCGCCAGCAGTGAGGGTGCCGGCGAGCAGTACTTC
CASSEGAGEQYF